Presented here are 10 T cell receptor beta chains from one specimen sequenced in a study of T cell responses to AZD1222 COVID-19 vaccine. Clones were read by immunoSEQ multiplex PCR, and TCRdb kept only the in-frame ones, dropping some. The sample shows about 100,000 clones, approximately 88% of them seen only once. Sequencing used peripheral blood, obtained on day 0 of AZD1222 vaccination. Source of these receptors: an adult in good health.

The rearrangement joins TRBV12-3 or TRBV12-4 to TRBJ2-2; tentative D call: TRBD1 (5 bases). The V end lost 5 bases, the J end lost 7 bases, and 11 bases lay between the germline ends. This CDR3 is 13 amino acids long. The DNA for the CDR3 is TGTGCCAGCAGTGGCTTAGGGGTCGGGGAGCTGTTTTTT. The encoded protein is CASSGLGVGELFF.

V and J are TRBV6-5 and TRBJ1-6; D unresolved. Trimming cost V 6 bases and J 7 bases, with 10 bases left between them. Germline CDR1 reads MNHEY; CDR2 reads SVGAGI. The CDR3 extends over 13 amino acids. In DNA, the CDR3 is TGTGCCAGCAGAGCCCGAGGAAATTCACCCCTCCACTTT. As protein: CASRARGNSPLHF.

The chain uses TRBV19 and TRBJ1-2; 8 nucleotides align to TRBD1. V lost 3 bases and J lost 7; bases outside the gene matches: 7. CDR1 and CDR2 from the germline V gene are LNHDA and SQIVND (reference sequence). The CDR3 is 14 residues long. For the CDR3, the DNA is TGTGCCAGTAGTATCAGGGACAGGACTCCTGGCTACACCTTC. It yields the protein CASSIRDRTPGYTF. Based on the CDR3 plus reference TRBV19 and TRBJ1-2, the full variable domain is DGGITQSPKYLFRKEGQNVTLSCEQNLNHDAMYWYRQDPGQGLRLIYYSQIVNDFQKGDIAEGYSVSREKKESFPLTVTSAQKNPTAFYLCASSIRDRTPGYTFGSGTRLTVV.

With respect to this clone: Other DNA sequences of this sample code for an identical CDR3. The V and J genes are TRBV4-2 and TRBJ1-6; D unclear. V gave up 1 base and J gave up 10 bases, with 11 bases separating them. The CDR3 contains 14 residues. Germline CDR1 is LGHNA and CDR2 is YNFKEQ. The CDR3 reads CASSQGTGRSPLHF. The DNA of the CDR3 is TGTGCCAGCAGCCAAGGCACCGGACGGTCACCCCTCCACTTT.

This chain joins TRBV9 and TRBJ2-3; D possibly corresponds to TRBD2 (6 bases). Germline CDR1 is SGDLS and CDR2 is YYNGEE. The CDR3 has 15 amino acids. Between the trimmed V and J ends, which lost 0 bases and 3 bases, there was a span of 11 bases. The CDR3 sequence: CASSVASGRTDTQYF. The DNA for the CDR3 is TGTGCCAGCAGCGTAGCTTCGGGGAGGACAGATACGCAGTATTTT.

The V and J genes are TRBV6-1 and TRBJ1-5; no firm D call. The germline V gene has CDR1 MNHNS and CDR2 SASEGT. CDR3 size: 15 residues. V was shortened by 1 base and J by 7 bases, with 14 bases between the two germline ends. The CDR3 DNA reads as TGTGCCAGCAGTGAAGTGGCGGGGTCCCAACAGCCCCAGCATTTT. Protein sequence: CASSEVAGSQQPQHF.

This clone was seen only once. Possible read error: a much larger clone is one base away. The chain employs TRBV5-4 and TRBJ1-2, with D possibly TRBD1 on 5 matching bases. Per the germline V gene, CDR1 is SGHNT and CDR2 is YYREEE (reference sequence). Trimming removed 4 bases at V and 8 bases at J, with 21 bases between. The CDR3 contains 15 residues. CDR3: CASSRLNQGGDGYTF. Here the CDR3 DNA reads TGTGCCAGCAGCCGCCTGAATCAGGGCGGCGACGGCTACACCTTC.

Here the CDR3 reads CATSRRTGDNEQFF. Written as DNA, the CDR3 is TGTGCCACCAGCAGGCGGACCGGCGACAATGAGCAGTTCTTC. V is TRBV15 and J is TRBJ2-1; the D is unclear. The CDR3 sequence is 14 residues long. Trimming left V 3 bases short and J 5 bases short, with 11 bases between. Germline V CDR1 and CDR2: LNHNV, YYDKDF (reference sequence). The whole variable domain, remainder taken from reference TRBV15 and TRBJ2-1, is DAMVIQNPRYQVTQFGKPVTLSCSQTLNHNVMYWYQQKSSQAPKLLFHYYDKDFNNEADTPDNFQSRRPNTSFCFLDIRSPGLGDTAMYLCATSRRTGDNEQFFGPGTRLTVL.

The chain employs TRBV7-8 and TRBJ2-5; a possible D gene is TRBD2 (6 bases). V lost 6 bases and J 3 bases, leaving 23 bases between the germline ends. CDR1 and CDR2 from the germline V gene are SGHVS and FQNEAQ. The CDR3 covers 17 residues. CDR3 amino acids: CASSLRQARERKETQYF. CDR3 in DNA: TGTGCCAGCAGTCTTAGGCAGGCCCGGGAGAGAAAAGAGACCCAGTACTTC.

Comment on this clone: The same CDR3 can be traced to other DNA sequences in this sample. The V call is TRBV28, the J call TRBJ1-5, with a tentative D call TRBD1 (5 bases). V dropped 2 bases and J dropped 4 bases, with 9 bases sitting between them. This CDR3 comprises 14 residues. Germline loops: CDR1 MDHEN, CDR2 SYDVKM. CDR3 coding DNA: TGTGCCAGCAGTTTAAGACAGTTAAATCAGCCCCAGCATTTT. This codes for CASSLRQLNQPQHF.